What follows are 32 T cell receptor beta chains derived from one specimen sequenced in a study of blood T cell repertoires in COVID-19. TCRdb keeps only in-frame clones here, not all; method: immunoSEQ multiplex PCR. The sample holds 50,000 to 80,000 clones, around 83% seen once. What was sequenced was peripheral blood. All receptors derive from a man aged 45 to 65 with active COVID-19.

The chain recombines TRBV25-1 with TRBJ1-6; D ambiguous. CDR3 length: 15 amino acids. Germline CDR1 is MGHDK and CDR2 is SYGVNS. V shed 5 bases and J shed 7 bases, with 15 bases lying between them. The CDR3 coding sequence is TGTGCCAGCAGTCAGAGGGCCTCCGGGAATTCACCCCTCCACTTT. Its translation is CASSQRASGNSPLHF.

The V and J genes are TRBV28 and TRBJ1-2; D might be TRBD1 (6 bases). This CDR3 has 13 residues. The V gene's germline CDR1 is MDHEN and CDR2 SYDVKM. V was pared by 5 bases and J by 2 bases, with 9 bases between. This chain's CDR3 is CASSPTGNYGYTF. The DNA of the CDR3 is TGTGCCAGCAGTCCAACAGGGAACTATGGCTACACCTTC.

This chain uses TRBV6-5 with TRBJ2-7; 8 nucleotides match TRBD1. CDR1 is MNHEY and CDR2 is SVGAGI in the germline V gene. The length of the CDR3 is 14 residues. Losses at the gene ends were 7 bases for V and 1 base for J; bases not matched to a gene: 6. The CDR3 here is CASKGDRSSYEQYF. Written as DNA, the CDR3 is TGTGCCAGCAAGGGGGACAGGTCTTCCTACGAGCAGTACTTC.

The CDR3 is CASSLRDTSTGELFF. DNA of the CDR3: TGCGCCAGCAGCTTGAGGGACACAAGCACCGGGGAGCTGTTTTTT. The chain employs TRBV5-1 and TRBJ2-2, with D tentatively TRBD1 (6 bases). The CDR3 runs to 15 residues. CDR1 SGHRS and CDR2 YFSETQ come from the germline V gene. V was shortened by 1 base and J by 4 bases, with 11 bases between the two germline ends.

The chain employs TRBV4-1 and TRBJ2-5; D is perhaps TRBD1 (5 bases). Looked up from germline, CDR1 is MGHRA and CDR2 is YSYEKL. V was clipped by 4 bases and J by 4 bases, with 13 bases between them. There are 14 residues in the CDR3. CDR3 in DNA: TGCGCCAGCAGCCTCCCGGCAAGGGGAGAGACCCAGTACTTC. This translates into CASSLPARGETQYF.

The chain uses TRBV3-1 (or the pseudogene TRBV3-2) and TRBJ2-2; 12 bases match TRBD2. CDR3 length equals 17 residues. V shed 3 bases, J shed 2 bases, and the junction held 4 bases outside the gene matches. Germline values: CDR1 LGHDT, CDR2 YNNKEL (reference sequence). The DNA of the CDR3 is TGTGCCAGCAGCCATTCTGGACTAGCGGGAAACACCGGGGAGCTGTTTTTT. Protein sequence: CASSHSGLAGNTGELFF.

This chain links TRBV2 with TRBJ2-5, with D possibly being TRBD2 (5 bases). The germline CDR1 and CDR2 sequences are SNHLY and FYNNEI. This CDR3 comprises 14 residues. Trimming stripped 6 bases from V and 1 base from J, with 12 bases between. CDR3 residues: CASSPGGGQETQYF. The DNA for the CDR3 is TGTGCCAGCAGCCCTGGAGGTGGCCAAGAGACCCAGTACTTC.

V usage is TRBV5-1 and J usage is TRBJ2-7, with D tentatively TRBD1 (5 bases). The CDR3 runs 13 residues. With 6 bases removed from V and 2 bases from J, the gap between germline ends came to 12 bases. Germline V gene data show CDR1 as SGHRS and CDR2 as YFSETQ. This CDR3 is CASTDDRPYEQYF. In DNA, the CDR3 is TGCGCCAGCACCGACGACAGACCCTACGAGCAGTACTTC.

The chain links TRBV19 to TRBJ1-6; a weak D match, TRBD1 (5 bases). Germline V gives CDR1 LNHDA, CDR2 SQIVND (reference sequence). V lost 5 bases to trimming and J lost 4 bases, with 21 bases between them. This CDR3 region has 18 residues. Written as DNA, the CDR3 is TGTGCCAGTAGTCCCAGACATCCCCCAAAGGGGTATAATTCACCCCTCCACTTT. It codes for CASSPRHPPKGYNSPLHF.

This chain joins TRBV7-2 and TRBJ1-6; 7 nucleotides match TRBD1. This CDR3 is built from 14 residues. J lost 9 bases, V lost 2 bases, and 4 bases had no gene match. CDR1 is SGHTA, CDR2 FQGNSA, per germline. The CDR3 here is CASSLNRGSSPLHF. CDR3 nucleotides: TGTGCCAGCAGCTTAAACAGGGGAAGTTCACCCCTCCACTTT.

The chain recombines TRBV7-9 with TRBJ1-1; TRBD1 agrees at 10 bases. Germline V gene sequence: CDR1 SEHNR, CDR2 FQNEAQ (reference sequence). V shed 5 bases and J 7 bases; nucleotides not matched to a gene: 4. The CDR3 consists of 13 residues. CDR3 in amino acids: CASSLTGGLEAFF. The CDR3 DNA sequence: TGTGCCAGCAGCCTGACAGGGGGCCTTGAAGCTTTCTTT.

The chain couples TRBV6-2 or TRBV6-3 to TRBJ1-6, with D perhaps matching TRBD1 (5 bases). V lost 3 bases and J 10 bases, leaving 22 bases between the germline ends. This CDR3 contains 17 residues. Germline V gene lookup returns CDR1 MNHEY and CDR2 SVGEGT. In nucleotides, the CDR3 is TGTGCCAGCAGTTATCCCCAGGGCAGTCCCTCTGGATCACCCCTCCACTTT. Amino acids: CASSYPQGSPSGSPLHF.

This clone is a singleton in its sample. CDR3 nucleotide sequence: TGTGCCAGCAGTGTGAGTAGCGGACATACTGATTCCTACGAGCAGTACTTC. As protein: CASSVSSGHTDSYEQYF. The chain couples TRBV2 to TRBJ2-7; perhaps TRBD2 as D (6 bases). There are 17 residues in the CDR3. Germline V gives CDR1 SNHLY, CDR2 FYNNEI. V lost 4 bases and J lost 1, with 20 bases in between.

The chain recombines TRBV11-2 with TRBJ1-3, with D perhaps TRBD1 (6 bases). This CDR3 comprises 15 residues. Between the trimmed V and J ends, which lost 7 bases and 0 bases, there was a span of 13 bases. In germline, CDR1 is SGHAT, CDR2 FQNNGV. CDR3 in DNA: TGTGCCAGCACCCTTGGGGGCTTCTCTGGAAACACCATATATTTT. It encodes CASTLGGFSGNTIYF.

The CDR3 protein is CASSVFRGELFF. CDR3 nucleotide sequence: TGTGCCAGCAGCGTATTCCGCGGGGAGCTGTTTTTT. This rearrangement joins TRBV9 to TRBJ2-2; the D is unclear. The germline V gene encodes CDR1 SGDLS and CDR2 YYNGEE. The CDR3 has 12 amino acids. Trimming took off 1 base at V and 7 bases at J, with 5 bases between the two ends.

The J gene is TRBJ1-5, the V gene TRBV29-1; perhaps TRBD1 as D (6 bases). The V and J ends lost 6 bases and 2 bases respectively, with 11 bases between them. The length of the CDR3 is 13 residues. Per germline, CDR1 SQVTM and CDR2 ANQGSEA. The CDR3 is CSVTGSGNQPQHF. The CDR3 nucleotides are TGCAGCGTAACAGGGAGCGGCAATCAGCCCCAGCATTTT.

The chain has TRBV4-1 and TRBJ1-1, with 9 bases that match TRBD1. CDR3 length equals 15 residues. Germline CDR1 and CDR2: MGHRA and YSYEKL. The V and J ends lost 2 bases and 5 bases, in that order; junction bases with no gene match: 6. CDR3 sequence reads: CASSQFGQGNTEAFF. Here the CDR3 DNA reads TGCGCCAGCAGCCAATTTGGACAGGGGAATACTGAAGCTTTCTTT.

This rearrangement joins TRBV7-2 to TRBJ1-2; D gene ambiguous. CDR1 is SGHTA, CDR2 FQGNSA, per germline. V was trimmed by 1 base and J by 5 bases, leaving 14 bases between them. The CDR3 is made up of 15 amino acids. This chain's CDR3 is CASSLGRRLEYGYTF. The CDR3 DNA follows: TGTGCCAGCAGCTTAGGCCGCAGGCTCGAATATGGCTACACCTTC.

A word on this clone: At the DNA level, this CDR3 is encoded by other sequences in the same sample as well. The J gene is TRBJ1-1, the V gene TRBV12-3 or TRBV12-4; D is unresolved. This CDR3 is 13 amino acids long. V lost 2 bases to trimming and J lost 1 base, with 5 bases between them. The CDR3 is CASSLRENTEAFF. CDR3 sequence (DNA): TGTGCCAGCAGTTTACGGGAGAACACTGAAGCTTTCTTT.

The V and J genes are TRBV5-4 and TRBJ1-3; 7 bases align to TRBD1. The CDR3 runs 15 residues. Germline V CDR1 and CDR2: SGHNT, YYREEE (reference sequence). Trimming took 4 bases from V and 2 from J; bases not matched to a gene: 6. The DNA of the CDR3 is TGTGCCAGCAGCACCCGACAGGGAACTGGAAACACCATATATTTT. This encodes CASSTRQGTGNTIYF. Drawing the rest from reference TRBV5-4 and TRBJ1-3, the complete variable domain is ETGVTQSPTHLIKTRGQQVTLRCSSQSGHNTVSWYQQALGQGPQFIFQYYREEENGRGNFPPRFSGLQFPNYSSELNVNALELDDSALYLCASSTRQGTGNTIYFGEGSWLTVV.

CDR3 amino acids: CASRSGQETQYF. The DNA for the CDR3 is TGTGCCAGCAGGTCGGGGCAAGAGACCCAGTACTTC. The V and J genes are TRBV6-5 and TRBJ2-5; D may be TRBD2 (5 bases). This CDR3 has 12 residues. V lost 6 bases, J lost 2 bases, and 7 bases lay in between. CDR1 and CDR2 (germline): MNHEY, SVGAGI.

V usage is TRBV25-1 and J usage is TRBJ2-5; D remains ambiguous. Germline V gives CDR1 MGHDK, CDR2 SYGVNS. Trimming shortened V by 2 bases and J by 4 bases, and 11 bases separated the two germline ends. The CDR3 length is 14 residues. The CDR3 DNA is TGTGCCAGCAGTGAAAACGAGGTCCGAGAGACCCAGTACTTC. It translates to CASSENEVRETQYF. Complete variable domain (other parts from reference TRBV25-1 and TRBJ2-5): EADIYQTPRYLVIGTGKKITLECSQTMGHDKMYWYQQDPGMELHLIHYSYGVNSTEKGDLSSESTVSRIRTEHFPLTLESARPSHTSQYLCASSENEVRETQYFGPGTRLLVL.

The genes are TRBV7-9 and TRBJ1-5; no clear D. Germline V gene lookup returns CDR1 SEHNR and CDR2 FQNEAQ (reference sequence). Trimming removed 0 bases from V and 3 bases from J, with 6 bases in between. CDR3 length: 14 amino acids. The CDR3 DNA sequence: TGTGCCAGCAGCTTAGCCGGGGTCAATCAGCCCCAGCATTTT. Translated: CASSLAGVNQPQHF. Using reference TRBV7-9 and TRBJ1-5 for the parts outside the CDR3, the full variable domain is DTGVSQNPRHKITKRGQNVTFRCDPISEHNRLYWYRQTLGQGPEFLTYFQNEAQLEKSRLLSDRFSAERPKGSFSTLEIQRTEQGDSAMYLCASSLAGVNQPQHFGDGTRLSIL.

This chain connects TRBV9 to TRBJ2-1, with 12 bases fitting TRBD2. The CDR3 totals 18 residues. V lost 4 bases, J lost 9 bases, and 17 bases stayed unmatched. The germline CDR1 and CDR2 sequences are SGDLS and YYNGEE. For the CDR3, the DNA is TGTGCCAGCAGCCCCGATTCCCGAACACTAGCGGGAGGACTTGAGCAGTTCTTC. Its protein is CASSPDSRTLAGGLEQFF.

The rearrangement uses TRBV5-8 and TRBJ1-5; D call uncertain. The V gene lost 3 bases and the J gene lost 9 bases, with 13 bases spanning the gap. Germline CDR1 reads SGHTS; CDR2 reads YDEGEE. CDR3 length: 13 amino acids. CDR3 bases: TGTGCCAGCAGCTCCCTTTATGTAGCGCCCCAGCATTTT. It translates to CASSSLYVAPQHF.

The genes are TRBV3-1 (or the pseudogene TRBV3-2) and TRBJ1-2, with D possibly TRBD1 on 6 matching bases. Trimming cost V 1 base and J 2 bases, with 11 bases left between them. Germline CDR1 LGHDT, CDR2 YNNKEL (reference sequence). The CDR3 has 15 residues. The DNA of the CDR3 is TGTGCCAGCAGCCAAGTTCTGGGGGCGAACTATGGCTACACCTTC. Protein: CASSQVLGANYGYTF.

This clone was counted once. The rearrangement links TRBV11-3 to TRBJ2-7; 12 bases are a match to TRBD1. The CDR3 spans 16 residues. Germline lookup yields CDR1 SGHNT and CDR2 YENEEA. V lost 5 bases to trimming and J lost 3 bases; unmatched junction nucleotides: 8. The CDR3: CASSRGQGAGYYEQYV. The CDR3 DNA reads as TGTGCCAGCAGCAGGGGACAGGGGGCGGGTTACTACGAGCAGTACGTC.

The CDR3 sequence is CAWGRAGGPFYEQYV. The CDR3 DNA reads as TGTGCCTGGGGCCGAGCGGGAGGGCCATTCTACGAGCAGTACGTC. V gene TRBV30 combines with J gene TRBJ2-7; TRBD2 matches at 10 bases. CDR1 is GTSNPN and CDR2 is SVGIG in the germline V gene (reference sequence). With 5 bases clipped from V and 3 bases from J, the junction kept 10 bases outside the gene matches. The CDR3 covers 15 residues.

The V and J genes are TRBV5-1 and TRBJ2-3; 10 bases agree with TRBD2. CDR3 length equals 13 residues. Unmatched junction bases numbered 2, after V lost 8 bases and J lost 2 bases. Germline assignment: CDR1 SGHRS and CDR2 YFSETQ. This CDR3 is CARGTSATDTQYF. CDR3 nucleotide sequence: TGCGCCAGGGGGACTAGCGCCACAGATACGCAGTATTTT.

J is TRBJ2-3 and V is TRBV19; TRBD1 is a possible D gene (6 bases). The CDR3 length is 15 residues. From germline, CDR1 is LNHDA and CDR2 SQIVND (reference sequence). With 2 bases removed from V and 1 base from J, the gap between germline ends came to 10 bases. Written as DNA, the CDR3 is TGTGCCAGTAGTATATCGCCAGGGGGCACAGATACGCAGTATTTT. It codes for CASSISPGGTDTQYF.

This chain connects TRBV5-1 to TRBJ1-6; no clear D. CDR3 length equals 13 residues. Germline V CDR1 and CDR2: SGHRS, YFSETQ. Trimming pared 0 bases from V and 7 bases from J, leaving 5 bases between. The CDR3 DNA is TGCGCCAGCAGCTTGGAACAGAATTCACCCCTCCACTTT. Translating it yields CASSLEQNSPLHF.

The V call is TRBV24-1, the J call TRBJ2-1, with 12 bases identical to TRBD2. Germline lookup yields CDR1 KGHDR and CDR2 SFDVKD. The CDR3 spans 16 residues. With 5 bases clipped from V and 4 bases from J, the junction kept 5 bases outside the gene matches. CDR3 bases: TGTGCCACCAGTGGAACTAGCGGGAGGAGGTACAATGAGCAGTTCTTC. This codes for CATSGTSGRRYNEQFF.